Sequencing of this T cell receptor beta chain was carried out in a study of T-cell reconstitution after alpha-beta-depleted transplantation in children. Molecular barcoding with unique molecular identifiers was used for the TCRbeta library. TCRdb redid the calling of the PCR reads with MiXCR, one entry per CDR3 protein. The sample holds some 550,000 distinct CDR3 sequences, approximately 20% seen once. Per the germline V gene, CDR1 is KGHDR and CDR2 is SFDVKD. With V trimmed by 2 bases and J by 10 bases, 7 bases remained unmatched. The CDR3 runs 15 residues. The TCR sequence derives from a human donor who donated a stem cell graft to a child with acute lymphoblastic leukemia. The chain is built from TRBV24-1 and TRBJ2-1, with 10 bases lining up with TRBD2. Sequenced material: PBMCs from the stem cell graft donor, taken from the stem cell graft. This CDR3 is CATSDWLAGEGEQFF. The CDR3 coding sequence is TGTGCCACCAGTGATTGGCTAGCGGGAGAGGGGGAGCAGTTCTTC.